This T cell receptor beta chain comes out of a study of blood T cell repertoires in COVID-19. On the study more broadly: Material from acute and convalescent COVID-19 was sourced from the United States, Italy and Spain.

Per the original data handling: Estimated nucleated cell counts came from reference gene primer amplification. Only in-frame clones appear in the TCRdb table, and some are missing; sequencing was by immunoSEQ multiplex PCR. That table gives V, J and clone size, and the DNA gave D and trimming. The sample has about 100,000 clones, approximately 90% seen once; the top ten hold less than 2.5%. Germline V gene data show CDR1 as SGHNT and CDR2 as YENEEA. The CDR3 runs 15 residues. The V gene end was trimmed by 5 bases and the J gene end by 0 bases; junction bases not matched to a gene: 6. The V gene is TRBV11-3, the J gene TRBJ2-5; 7 bases are a match to TRBD1. This TCR was recovered from a man in his fifties or sixties with active COVID-19. The sample was peripheral blood. The CDR3: CASSEMGQNQETQYF. The CDR3 DNA follows: TGTGCCAGCAGCGAAATGGGACAGAACCAAGAGACCCAGTACTTC.